This T cell receptor beta chain was sequenced during a study of Graves' ophthalmopathy and Graves' hyperthyroidism. This clonotype has ten or more counts. Amplified TCR beta CDR3 regions were obtained using RNA transcripts as template. In the first round, RT-PCR was carried out with HTBI primers, and a multiplex PCR formed the second round. TCRdb called the multiplex PCR reads again in MiXCR, with one record for every CDR3 protein. The sample includes around 400,000 distinct CDR3 sequences, more than 20% of them seen just once. With 5 bases removed from V and 0 bases from J, the gap between germline ends came to 17 bases. CDR1 SGHRS and CDR2 YFSETQ come from the germline V gene. This CDR3 has 16 residues.

The sequence was collected from a woman in her late teens or twenties with stable Graves' hyperthyroidism. J is TRBJ1-2 and V is TRBV5-1; D ambiguous. The material sequenced was peripheral blood. The CDR3 is CASSLEPGMSNYGYTF. CDR3 nucleotide sequence: TGCGCCAGCAGTCTGGAGCCGGGAATGTCTAACTATGGCTACACCTTC.